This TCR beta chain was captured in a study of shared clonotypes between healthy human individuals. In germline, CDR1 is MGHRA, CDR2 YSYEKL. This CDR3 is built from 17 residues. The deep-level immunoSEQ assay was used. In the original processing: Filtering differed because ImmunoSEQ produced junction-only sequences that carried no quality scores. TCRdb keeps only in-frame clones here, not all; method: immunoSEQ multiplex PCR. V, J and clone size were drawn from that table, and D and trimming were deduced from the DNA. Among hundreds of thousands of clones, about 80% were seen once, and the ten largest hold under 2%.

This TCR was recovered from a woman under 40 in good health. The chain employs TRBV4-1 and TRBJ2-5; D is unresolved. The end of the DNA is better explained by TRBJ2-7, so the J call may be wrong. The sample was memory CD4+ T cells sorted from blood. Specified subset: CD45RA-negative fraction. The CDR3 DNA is TGCGCCAGCAGCCAAGAATGGTCCTCGACCGGGTTAGACGAGCAGTACTTC. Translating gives CASSQEWSSTGLDEQYF.